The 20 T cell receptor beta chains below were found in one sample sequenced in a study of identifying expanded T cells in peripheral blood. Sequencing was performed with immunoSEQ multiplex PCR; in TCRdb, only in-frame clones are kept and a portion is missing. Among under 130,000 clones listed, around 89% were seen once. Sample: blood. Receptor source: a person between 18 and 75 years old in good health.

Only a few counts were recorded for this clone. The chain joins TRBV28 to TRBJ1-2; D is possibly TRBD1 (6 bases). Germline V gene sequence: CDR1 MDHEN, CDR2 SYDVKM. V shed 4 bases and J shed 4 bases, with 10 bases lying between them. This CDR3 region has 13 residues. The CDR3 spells CASSSNRVYGYTF. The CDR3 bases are TGTGCCAGCAGTTCGAACAGGGTCTATGGCTACACCTTC.

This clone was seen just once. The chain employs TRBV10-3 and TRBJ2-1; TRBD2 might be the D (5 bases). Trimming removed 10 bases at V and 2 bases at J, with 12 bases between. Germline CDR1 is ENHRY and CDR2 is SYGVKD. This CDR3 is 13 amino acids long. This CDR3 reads CATSRETYNEQFF. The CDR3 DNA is TGTGCCACCTCTCGGGAAACCTACAATGAGCAGTTCTTC.

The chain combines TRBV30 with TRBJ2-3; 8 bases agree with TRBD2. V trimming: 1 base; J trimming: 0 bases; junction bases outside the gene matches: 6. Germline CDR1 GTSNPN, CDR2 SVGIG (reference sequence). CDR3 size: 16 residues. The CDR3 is CAWSEVAGSSTDTQYF. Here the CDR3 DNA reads TGTGCCTGGAGTGAAGTAGCGGGGAGTAGCACAGATACGCAGTATTTT.

The CDR3 bases are TGTGCCAGCAGCTCGGGGATGAATCAGCCCCAGCATTTT. Encoded protein: CASSSGMNQPQHF. The V and J genes are TRBV7-2 and TRBJ1-5; no clear D. The germline gives CDR1 SGHTA, CDR2 FQGNSA. The germline V and J ends were trimmed by 4 bases and 4 bases, with 8 bases remaining between them. The CDR3 is made up of 13 amino acids.

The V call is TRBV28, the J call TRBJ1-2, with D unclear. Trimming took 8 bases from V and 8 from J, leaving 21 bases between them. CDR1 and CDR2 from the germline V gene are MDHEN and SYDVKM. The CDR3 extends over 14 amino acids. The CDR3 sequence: CASATGWGINGYTF. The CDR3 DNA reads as TGTGCCAGCGCTACGGGGTGGGGAATTAACGGCTACACCTTC.

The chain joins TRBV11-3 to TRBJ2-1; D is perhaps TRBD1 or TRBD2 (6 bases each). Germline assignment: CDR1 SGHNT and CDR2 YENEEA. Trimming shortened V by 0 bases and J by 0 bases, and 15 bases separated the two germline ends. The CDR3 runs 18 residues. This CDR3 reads CASSLDQGGTASYNEQFF. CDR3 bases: TGTGCCAGCAGCTTAGATCAAGGGGGGACGGCCTCCTACAATGAGCAGTTCTTC.

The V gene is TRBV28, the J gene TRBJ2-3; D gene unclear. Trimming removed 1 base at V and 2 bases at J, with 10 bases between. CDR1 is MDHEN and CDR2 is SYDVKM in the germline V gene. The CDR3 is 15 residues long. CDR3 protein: CASSLFPQITDTQYF. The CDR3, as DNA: TGTGCCAGCAGTTTATTTCCCCAGATCACAGATACGCAGTATTTT.

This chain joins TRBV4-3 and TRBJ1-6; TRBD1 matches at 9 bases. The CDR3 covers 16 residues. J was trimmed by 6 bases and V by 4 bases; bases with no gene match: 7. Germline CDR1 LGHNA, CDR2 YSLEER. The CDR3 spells CASSRLHRGLNSPLHF. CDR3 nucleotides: TGCGCCAGCAGCCGGCTACACAGGGGGCTTAATTCACCCCTCCACTTT.

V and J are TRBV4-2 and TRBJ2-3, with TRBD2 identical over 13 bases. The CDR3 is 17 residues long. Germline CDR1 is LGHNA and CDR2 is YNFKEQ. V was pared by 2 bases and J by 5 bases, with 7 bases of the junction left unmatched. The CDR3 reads CASSQQLAGGPGDTQYF. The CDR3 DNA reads TGTGCCAGCAGCCAACAACTAGCGGGGGGGCCAGGAGATACGCAGTATTTT.

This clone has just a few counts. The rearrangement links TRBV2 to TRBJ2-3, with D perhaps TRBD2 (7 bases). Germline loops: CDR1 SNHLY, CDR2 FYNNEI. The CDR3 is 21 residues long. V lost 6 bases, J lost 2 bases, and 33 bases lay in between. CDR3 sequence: CASRGGHVPDPRGSTTDTQYF. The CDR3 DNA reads TGTGCCAGCAGGGGGGGGCATGTCCCCGACCCCAGGGGCTCGACCACAGATACGCAGTATTTT.

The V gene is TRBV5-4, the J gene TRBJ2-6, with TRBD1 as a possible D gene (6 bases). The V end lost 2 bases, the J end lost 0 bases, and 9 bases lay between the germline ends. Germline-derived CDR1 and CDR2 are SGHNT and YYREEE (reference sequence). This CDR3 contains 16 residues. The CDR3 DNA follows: TGTGCCAGCAGCTTTGGACAGAGCTCTGGGGCCAACGTCCTGACTTTC. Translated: CASSFGQSSGANVLTF.

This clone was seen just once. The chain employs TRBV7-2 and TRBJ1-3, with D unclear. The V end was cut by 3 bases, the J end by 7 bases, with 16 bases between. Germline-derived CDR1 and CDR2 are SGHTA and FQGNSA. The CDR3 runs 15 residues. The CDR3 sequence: CASSFTDSPRNTIYF. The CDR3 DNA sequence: TGTGCCAGCAGCTTTACAGATTCCCCTCGGAACACCATATATTTT.

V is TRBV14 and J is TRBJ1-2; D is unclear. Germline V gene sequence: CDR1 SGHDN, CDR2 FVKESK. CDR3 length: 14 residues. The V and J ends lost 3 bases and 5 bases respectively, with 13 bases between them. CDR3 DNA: TGTGCCAGCAGCCATGAGCAGCACCCTTATGGCTACACCTTC. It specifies CASSHEQHPYGYTF.

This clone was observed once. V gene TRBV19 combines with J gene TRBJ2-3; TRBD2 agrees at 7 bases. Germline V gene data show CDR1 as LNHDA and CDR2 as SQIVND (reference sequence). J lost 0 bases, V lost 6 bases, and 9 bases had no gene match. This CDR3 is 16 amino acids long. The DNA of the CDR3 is TGTGCCAGTAGAAGTCCGGGCGGGAGCAGCACAGATACGCAGTATTTT. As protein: CASRSPGGSSTDTQYF.

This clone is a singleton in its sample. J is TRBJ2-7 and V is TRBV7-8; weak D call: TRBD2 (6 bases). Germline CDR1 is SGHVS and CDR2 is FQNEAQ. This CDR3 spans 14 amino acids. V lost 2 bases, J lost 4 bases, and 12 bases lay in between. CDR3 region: CASSLSYGGYEQYF. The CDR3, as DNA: TGTGCCAGCAGCTTATCTTACGGGGGTTACGAGCAGTACTTC.

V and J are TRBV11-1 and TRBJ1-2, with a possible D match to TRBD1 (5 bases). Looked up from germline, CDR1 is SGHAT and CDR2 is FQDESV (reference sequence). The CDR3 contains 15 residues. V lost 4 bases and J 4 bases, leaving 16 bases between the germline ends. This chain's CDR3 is CASSSLGGGGYGYTF. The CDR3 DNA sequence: TGTGCCAGCAGCTCCCTGGGGGGAGGCGGCTATGGCTACACCTTC.

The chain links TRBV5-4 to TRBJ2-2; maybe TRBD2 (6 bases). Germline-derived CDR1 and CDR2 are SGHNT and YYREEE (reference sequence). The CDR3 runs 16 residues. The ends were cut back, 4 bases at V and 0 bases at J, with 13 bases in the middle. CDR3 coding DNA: TGTGCCAGCAGCGCGGGACCGACAGCGAACACCGGGGAGCTGTTTTTT. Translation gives CASSAGPTANTGELFF.

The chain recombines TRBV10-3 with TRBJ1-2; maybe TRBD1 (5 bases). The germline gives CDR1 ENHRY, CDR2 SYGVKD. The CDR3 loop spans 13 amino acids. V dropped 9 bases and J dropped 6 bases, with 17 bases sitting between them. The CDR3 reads CAMAASGVHGYTF. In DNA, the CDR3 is TGTGCCATGGCCGCATCGGGGGTCCATGGCTACACCTTC.

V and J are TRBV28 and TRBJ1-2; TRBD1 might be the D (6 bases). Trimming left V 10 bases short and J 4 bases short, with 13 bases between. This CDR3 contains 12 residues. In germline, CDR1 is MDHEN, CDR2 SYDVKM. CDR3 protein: CAIAGTLYGYTF. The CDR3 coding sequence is TGTGCCATTGCGGGGACACTCTATGGCTACACCTTC.

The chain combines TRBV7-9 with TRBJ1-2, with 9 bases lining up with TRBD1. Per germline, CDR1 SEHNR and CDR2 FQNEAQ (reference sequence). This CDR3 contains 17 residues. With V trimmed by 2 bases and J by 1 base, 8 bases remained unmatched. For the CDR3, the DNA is TGTGCCAGCAGCTTAAGTCGGGGACAGGGTCATAACTATGGCTACACCTTC. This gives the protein CASSLSRGQGHNYGYTF. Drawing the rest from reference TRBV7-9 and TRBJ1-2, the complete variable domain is DTGVSQNPRHKITKRGQNVTFRCDPISEHNRLYWYRQTLGQGPEFLTYFQNEAQLEKSRLLSDRFSAERPKGSFSTLEIQRTEQGDSAMYLCASSLSRGQGHNYGYTFGSGTRLTVV.